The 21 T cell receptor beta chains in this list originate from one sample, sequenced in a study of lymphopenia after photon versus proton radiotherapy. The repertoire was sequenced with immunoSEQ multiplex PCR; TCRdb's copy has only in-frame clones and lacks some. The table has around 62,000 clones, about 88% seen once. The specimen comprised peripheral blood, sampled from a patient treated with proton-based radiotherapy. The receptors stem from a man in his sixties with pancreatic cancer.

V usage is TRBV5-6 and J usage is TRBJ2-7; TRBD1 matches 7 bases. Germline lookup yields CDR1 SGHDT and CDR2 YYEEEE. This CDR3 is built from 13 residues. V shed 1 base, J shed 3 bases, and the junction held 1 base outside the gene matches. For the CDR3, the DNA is TGTGCCAGCAGCTTGCGGGACAGCTACGAGCAGTACTTC. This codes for CASSLRDSYEQYF.

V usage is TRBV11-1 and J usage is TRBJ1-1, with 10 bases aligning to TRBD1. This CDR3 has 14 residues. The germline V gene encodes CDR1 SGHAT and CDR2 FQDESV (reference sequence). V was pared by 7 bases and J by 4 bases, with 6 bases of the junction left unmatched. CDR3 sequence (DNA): TGTGCCAGCACCCGGACAGGGGGAGGCACTGAAGCTTTCTTT. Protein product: CASTRTGGGTEAFF.

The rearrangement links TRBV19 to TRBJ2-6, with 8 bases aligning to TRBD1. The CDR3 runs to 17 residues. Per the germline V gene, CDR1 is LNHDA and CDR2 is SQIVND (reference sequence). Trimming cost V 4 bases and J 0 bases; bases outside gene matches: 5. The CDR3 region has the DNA TGTGCCAGTAGTACCGGGACAGGAGTCTCTGGGGCCAACGTCCTGACTTTC. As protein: CASSTGTGVSGANVLTF.

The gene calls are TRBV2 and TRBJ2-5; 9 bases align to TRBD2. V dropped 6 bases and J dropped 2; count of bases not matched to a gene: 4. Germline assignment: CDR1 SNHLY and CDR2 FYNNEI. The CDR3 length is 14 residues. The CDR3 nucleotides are TGTGCCAGCAGGAGACTAGCGGTTCAAGAGACCCAGTACTTC. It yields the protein CASRRLAVQETQYF.

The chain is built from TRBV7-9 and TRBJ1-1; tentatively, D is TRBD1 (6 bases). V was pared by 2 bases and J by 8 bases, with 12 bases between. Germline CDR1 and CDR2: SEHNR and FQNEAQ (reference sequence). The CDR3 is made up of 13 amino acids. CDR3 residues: CASSLYLGGEAFF. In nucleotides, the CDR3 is TGTGCCAGCAGCTTATACCTAGGGGGAGAAGCTTTCTTT.

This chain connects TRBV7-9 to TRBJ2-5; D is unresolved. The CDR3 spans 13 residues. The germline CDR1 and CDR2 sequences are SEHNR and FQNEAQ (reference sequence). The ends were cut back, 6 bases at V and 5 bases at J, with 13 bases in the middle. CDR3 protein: CASSPLGGETQYF. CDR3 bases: TGTGCCAGCAGTCCCCTTGGTGGCGAGACCCAGTACTTC.

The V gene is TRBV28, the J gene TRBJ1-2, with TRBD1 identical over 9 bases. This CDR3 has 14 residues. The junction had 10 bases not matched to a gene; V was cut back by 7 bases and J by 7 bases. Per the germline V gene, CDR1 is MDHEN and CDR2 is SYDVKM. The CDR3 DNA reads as TGTGCCAGCACCCTTTCGGGACAGGGATTTGGCTACACCTTC. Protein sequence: CASTLSGQGFGYTF.

The CDR3 reads CASSQVRQGEQYF. DNA for the CDR3: TGTGCCAGCAGCCAAGTGCGCCAAGGTGAGCAGTACTTC. This chain links TRBV14 with TRBJ2-7, with unresolved D. The CDR3 contains 13 residues. V was cut by 1 base and J by 7 bases, with 11 bases left in between. Germline V CDR1 and CDR2: SGHDN, FVKESK.

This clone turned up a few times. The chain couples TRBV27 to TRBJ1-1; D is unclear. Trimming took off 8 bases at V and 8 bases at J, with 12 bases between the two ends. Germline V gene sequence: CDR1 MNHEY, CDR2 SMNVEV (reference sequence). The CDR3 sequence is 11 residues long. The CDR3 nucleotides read TGTGCCAGCGGTAGGACGGCCGAAGCTTTCTTT. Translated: CASGRTAEAFF.

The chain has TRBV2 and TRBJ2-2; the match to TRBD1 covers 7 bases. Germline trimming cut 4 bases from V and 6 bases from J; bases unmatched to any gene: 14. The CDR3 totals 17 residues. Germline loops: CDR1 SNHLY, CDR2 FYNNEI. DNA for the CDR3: TGTGCCAGCAGTGGAGTGGGGGCCAGACAGGGTTCCGGGGAGCTGTTTTTT. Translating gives CASSGVGARQGSGELFF.

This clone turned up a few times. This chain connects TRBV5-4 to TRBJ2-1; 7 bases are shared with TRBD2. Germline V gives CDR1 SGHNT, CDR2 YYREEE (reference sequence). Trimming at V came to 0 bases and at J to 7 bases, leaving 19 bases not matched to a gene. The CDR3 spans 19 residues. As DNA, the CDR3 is TGTGCCAGCAGCTTGGATCGTAGTGGAAGCGGGGCCGCGGCGAATGAGCAGTTCTTC. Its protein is CASSLDRSGSGAAANEQFF.

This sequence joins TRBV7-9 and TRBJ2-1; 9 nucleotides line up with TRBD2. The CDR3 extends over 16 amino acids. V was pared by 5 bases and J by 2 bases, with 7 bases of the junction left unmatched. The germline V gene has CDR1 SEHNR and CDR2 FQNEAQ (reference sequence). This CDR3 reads CASSARIAGAYNEQFF. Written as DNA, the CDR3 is TGTGCCAGCAGCGCCCGGATAGCGGGAGCCTACAATGAGCAGTTCTTC.

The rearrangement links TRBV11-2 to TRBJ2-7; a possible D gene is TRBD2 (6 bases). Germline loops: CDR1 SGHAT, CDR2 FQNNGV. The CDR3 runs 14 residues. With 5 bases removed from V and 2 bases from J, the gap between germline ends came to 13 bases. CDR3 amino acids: CASSLWDFTYEQYF. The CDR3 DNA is TGTGCCAGCAGCCTTTGGGACTTCACCTACGAGCAGTACTTC.

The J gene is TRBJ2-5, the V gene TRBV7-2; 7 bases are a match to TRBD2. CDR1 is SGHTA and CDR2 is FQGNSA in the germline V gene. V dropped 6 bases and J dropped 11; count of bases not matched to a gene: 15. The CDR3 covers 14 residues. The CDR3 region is CASSSGLSAGEQYF. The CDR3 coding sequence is TGTGCCAGCAGTTCGGGCCTCTCCGCGGGGGAGCAGTACTTC. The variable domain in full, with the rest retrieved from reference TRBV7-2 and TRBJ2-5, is GAGVSQSPSNKVTEKGKDVELRCDPISGHTALYWYRQSLGQGLEFLIYFQGNSAPDKSGLPSDRFSAERTGGSVSTLTIQRTQQEDSAVYLCASSSGLSAGEQYFGPGTRLLVL.

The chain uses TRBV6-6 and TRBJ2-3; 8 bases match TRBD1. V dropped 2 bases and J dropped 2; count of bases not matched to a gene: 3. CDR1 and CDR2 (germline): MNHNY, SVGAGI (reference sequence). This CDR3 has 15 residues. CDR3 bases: TGTGCCAGCAGTTACAGGACAGGGTACACAGATACGCAGTATTTT. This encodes CASSYRTGYTDTQYF.

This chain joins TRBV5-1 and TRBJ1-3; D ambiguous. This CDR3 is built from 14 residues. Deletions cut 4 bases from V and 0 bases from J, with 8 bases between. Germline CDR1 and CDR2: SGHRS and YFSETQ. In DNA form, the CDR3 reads TGCGCCAGCAGCCCTCAGCACTCTGGAAACACCATATATTTT. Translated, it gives CASSPQHSGNTIYF. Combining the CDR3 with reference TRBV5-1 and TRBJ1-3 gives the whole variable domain KAGVTQTPRYLIKTRGQQVTLSCSPISGHRSVSWYQQTPGQGLQFLFEYFSETQRNKGNFPGRFSGRQFSNSRSEMNVSTLELGDSALYLCASSPQHSGNTIYFGEGSWLTVV.

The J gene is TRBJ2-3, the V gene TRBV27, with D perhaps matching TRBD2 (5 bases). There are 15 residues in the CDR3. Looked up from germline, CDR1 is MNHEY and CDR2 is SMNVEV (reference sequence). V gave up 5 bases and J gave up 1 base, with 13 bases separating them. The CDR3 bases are TGTGCCAGCAGTAGCGGAACCTTGGGCACAGATACGCAGTATTTT. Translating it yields CASSSGTLGTDTQYF.

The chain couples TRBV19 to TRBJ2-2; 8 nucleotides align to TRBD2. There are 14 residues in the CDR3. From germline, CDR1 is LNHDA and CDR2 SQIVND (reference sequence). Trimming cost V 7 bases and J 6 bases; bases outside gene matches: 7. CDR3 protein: CASTSGSGAGELFF. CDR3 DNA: TGTGCCAGTACCAGCGGGAGCGGCGCCGGGGAGCTGTTTTTT.

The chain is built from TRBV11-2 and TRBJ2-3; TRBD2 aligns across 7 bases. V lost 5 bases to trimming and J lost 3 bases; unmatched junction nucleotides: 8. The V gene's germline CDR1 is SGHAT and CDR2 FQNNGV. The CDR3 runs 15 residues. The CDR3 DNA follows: TGTGCCAGCAGCGTGACTAGCAGATCGACAGATACGCAGTATTTT. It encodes CASSVTSRSTDTQYF.

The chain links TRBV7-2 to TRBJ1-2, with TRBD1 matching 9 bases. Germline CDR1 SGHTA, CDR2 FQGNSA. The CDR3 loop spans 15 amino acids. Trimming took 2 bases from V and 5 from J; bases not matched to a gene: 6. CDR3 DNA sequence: TGTGCCAGCAGCTTACCCCAGGGACAGGGTTATGGCTACACCTTC. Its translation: CASSLPQGQGYGYTF. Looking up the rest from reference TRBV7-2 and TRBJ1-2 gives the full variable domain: GAGVSQSPSNKVTEKGKDVELRCDPISGHTALYWYRQSLGQGLEFLIYFQGNSAPDKSGLPSDRFSAERTGGSVSTLTIQRTQQEDSAVYLCASSLPQGQGYGYTFGSGTRLTVV.

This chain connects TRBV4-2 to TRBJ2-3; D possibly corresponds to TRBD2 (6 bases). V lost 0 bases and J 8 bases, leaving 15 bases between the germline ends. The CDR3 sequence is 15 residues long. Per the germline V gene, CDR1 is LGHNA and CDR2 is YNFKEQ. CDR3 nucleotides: TGTGCCAGCAGCCAAGAGACGGGAGTTAACCCTACGCAGTATTTT. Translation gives CASSQETGVNPTQYF.